This T cell receptor (beta chain) came from a study of blood T cell repertoires in COVID-19. Study as a whole: Samples came from the United States, Italy and Spain, spanning acute and convalescent COVID-19. From T cells, B-cell-depleted T cells, or PBMCs came the material, which was cDNA or gDNA.

Clones were sequenced by immunoSEQ multiplex PCR, and TCRdb holds only the in-frame ones, with some missing. In the table there are 400,000 to 450,000 clones, roughly 90% of which are singletons. The length of the CDR3 is 15 residues. Trimming took 2 bases from V and 5 from J, leaving 15 bases between them. CDR1 and CDR2 (germline): SNHLY, FYNNEI. Sequencing was carried out using peripheral blood. This receptor was identified in a woman aged 30 to 39 with active or convalescent COVID-19. This chain connects TRBV2 to TRBJ2-5; maybe TRBD2 (5 bases). CDR3 DNA: TGTGCCAGCAGTGAAATTACACTAGATGTCGAGACCCAGTACTTC. Protein: CASSEITLDVETQYF.